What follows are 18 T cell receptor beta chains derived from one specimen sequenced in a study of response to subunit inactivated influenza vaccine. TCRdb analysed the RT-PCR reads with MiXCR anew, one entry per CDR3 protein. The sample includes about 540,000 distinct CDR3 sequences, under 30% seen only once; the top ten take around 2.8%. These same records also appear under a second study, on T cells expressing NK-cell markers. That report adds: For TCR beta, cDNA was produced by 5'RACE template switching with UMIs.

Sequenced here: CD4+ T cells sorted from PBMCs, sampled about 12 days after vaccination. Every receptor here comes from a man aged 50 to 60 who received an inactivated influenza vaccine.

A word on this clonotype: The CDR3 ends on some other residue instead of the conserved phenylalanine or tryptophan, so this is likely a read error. This chain's CDR3 is CAISDGTSVSAQFL. The CDR3 nucleotides are TGTGCCATCAGTGACGGGACTTCGGTTTCGGCGCAGTTCCTC. The genes are TRBV10-3 and TRBJ2-1; the D gene is possibly TRBD2 (6 bases). The germline V and J ends were trimmed by 3 bases and 12 bases, with 18 bases remaining between them. The CDR3 is 14 residues long. In germline, CDR1 is ENHRY, CDR2 SYGVKD.

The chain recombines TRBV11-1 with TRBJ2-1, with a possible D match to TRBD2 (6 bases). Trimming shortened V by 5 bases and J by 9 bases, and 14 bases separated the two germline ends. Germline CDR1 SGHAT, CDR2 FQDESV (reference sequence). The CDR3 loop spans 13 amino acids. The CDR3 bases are TGTGCCAGCAGCACCGGGACTGCGGGTGAGCAGTTCTTC. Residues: CASSTGTAGEQFF.

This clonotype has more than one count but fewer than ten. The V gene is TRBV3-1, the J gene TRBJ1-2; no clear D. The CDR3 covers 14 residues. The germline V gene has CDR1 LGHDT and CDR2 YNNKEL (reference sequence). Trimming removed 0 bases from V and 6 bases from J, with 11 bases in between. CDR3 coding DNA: TGTGCCAGCAGCCAAGATCTACTGACGGATGGCTACACCTTC. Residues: CASSQDLLTDGYTF.

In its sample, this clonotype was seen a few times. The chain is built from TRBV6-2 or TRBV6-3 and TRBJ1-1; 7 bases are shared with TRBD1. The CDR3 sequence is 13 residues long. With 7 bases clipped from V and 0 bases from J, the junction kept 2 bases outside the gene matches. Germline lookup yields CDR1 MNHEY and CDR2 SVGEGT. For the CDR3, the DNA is TGTGCCAGCACGGGGACAGTGAACACTGAAGCTTTCTTT. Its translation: CASTGTVNTEAFF.

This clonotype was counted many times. The CDR3 sequence is CASSRTRPGQVRTPYEQYF. In DNA, the CDR3 is TGTGCCAGCAGTCGCACCCGGCCGGGACAGGTACGCACTCCCTACGAGCAGTACTTC. The gene calls are TRBV6-1 and TRBJ2-7, with TRBD1 matching over 8 bases. CDR3 length: 19 residues. CDR1 is MNHNS and CDR2 is SASEGT in the germline V gene. V dropped 5 bases and J dropped 2; count of bases not matched to a gene: 20.

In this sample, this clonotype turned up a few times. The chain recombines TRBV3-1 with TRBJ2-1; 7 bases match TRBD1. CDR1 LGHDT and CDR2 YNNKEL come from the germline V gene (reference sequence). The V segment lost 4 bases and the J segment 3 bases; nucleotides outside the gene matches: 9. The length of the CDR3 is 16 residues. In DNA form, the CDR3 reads TGTGCCAGCAGCCGAACGACAGGGTTCGGCTACAATGAGCAGTTCTTC. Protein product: CASSRTTGFGYNEQFF.

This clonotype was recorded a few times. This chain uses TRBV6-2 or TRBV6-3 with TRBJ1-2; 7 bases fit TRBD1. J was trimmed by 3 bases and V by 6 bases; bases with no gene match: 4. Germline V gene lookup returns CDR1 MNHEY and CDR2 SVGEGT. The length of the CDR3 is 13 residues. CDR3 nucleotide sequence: TGTGCCAGCAGATCTACAGGGGACTATGGCTACACCTTC. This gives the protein CASRSTGDYGYTF.

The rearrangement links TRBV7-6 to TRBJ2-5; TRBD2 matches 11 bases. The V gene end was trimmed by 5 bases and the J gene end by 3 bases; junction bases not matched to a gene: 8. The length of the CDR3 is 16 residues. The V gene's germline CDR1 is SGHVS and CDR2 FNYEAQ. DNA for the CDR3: TGTGCCAGCAGCAAGCTGCCACTAGCGGGGGAAGAGACCCAGTACTTC. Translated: CASSKLPLAGEETQYF.

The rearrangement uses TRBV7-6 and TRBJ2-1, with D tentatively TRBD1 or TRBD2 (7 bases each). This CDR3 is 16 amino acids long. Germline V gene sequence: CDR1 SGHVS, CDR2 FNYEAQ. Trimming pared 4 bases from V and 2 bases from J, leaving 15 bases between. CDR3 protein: CASSSRGGLTYNEQFF. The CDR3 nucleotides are TGTGCCAGCAGCTCCAGGGGGGGTCTCACCTACAATGAGCAGTTCTTC.

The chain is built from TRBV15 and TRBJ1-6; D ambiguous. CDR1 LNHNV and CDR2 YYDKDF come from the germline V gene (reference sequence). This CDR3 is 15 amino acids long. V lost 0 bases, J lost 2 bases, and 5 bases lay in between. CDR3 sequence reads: CATSRDRAYNSPLHF. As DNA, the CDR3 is TGTGCCACCAGCAGAGATAGGGCCTATAATTCACCCCTCCACTTT.

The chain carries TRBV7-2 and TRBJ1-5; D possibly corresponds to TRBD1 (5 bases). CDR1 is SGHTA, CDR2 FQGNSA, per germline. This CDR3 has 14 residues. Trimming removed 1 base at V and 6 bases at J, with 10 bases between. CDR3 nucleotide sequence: TGTGCCAGCAGCTTAGTGGGGGACTCTCAGCCCCAGCATTTT. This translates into CASSLVGDSQPQHF.

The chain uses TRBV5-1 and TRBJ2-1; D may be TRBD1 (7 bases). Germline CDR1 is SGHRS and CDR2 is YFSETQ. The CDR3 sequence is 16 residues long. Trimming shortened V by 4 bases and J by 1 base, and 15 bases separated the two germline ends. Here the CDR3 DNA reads TGCGCCAGCAGCGCTACCAGGGGGAGGTCCTACAATGAGCAGTTCTTC. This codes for CASSATRGRSYNEQFF.

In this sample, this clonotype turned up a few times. The CDR3 DNA reads TGCAGCGTTGAACTAGCGGGGGCAGATACGCAGTATTTT. Translating gives CSVELAGADTQYF. The V gene is TRBV29-1, the J gene TRBJ2-3, with TRBD2 identical over 10 bases. Germline V gives CDR1 SQVTM, CDR2 ANQGSEA. This CDR3 is 13 amino acids long. The ends lost 2 bases at V and 4 bases at J; junction bases unmatched: 0.

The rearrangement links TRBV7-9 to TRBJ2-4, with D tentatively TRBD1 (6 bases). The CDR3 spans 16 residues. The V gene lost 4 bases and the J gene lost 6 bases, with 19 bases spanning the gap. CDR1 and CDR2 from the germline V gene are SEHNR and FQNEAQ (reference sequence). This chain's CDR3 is CASSSRTDITGNIQYF. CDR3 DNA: TGTGCCAGCAGCTCGCGGACAGACATAACGGGAAACATTCAGTACTTC. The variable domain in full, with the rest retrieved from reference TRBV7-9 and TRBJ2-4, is DTGVSQNPRHKITKRGQNVTFRCDPISEHNRLYWYRQTLGQGPEFLTYFQNEAQLEKSRLLSDRFSAERPKGSFSTLEIQRTEQGDSAMYLCASSSRTDITGNIQYFGAGTRLSVL.

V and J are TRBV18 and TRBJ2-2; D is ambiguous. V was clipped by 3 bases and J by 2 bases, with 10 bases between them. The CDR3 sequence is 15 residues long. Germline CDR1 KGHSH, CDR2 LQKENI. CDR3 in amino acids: CASSPSPVNTGELFF. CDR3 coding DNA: TGTGCCAGCTCACCGTCCCCCGTAAACACCGGGGAGCTGTTTTTT. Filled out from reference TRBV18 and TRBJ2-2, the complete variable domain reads NAGVMQNPRHLVRRRGQEARLRCSPMKGHSHVYWYRQLPEEGLKFMVYLQKENIIDESGMPKERFSAEFPKEGPSILRIQQVVRGDSAAYFCASSPSPVNTGELFFGEGSRLTVL.

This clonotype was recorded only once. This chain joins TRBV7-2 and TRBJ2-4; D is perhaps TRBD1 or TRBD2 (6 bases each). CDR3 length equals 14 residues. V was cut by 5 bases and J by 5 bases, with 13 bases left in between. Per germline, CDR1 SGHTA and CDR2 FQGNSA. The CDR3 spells CASSPGAGENIQYF. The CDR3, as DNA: TGTGCCAGCAGCCCGGGGGCAGGGGAAAACATTCAGTACTTC.

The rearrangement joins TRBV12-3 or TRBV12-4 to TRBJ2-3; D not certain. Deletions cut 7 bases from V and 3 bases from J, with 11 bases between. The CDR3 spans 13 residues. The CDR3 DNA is TGTGCCAGCAAGTTGGGTGTGACAGATACGCAGTATTTT. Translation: CASKLGVTDTQYF.

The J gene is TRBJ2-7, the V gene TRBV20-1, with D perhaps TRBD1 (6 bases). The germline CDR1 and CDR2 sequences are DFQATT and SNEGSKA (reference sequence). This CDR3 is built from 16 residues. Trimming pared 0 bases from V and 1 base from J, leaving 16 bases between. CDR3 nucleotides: TGCAGTGCTAGAGAAAGCCTACACGACAGGTCCTACGAGCAGTACTTC. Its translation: CSARESLHDRSYEQYF.